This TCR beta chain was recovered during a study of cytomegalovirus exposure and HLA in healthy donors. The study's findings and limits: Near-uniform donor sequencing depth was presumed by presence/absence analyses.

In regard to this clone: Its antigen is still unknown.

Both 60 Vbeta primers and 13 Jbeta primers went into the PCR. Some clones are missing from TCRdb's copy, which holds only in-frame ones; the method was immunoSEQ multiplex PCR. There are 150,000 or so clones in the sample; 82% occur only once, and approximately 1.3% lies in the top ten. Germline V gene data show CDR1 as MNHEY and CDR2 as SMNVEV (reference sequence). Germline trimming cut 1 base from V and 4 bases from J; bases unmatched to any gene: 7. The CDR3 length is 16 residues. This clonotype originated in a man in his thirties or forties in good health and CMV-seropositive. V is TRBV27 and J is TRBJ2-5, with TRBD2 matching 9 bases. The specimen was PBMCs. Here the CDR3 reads CASSLWGGGAGETQYF. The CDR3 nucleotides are TGTGCCAGCAGTTTATGGGGCGGGGGGGCGGGAGAGACCCAGTACTTC.